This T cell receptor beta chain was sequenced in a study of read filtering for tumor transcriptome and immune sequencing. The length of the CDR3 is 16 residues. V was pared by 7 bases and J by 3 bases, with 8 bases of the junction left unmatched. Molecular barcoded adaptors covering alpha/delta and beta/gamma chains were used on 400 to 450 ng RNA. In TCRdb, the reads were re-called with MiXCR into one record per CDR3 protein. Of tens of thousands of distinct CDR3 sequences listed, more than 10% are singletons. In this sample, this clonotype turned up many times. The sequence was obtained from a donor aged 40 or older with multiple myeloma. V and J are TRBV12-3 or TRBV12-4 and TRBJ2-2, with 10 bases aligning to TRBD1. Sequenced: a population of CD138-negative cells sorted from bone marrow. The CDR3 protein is CASTPPGQGYTGELFF. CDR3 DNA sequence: TGTGCCAGCACTCCACCGGGACAGGGGTACACCGGGGAGCTGTTTTTT.